This TCR beta chain was found in a study of siplizumab effects on memory and regulatory T cells. V shed 6 bases and J shed 0 bases, with 6 bases lying between them. The CDR3 extends over 12 amino acids. Germline V lookup: CDR1 MNHEY, CDR2 SVGAGI. Measured with immunoSEQ multiplex PCR; TCRdb has only the in-frame clones, and not every one. The table has over 90,000 clones, around 90% seen once; the top ten hold 0.85% to 1.3%. Sequences were obtained from CD4+ T cells sorted from blood. The chain employs TRBV6-5 and TRBJ2-7; D is unclear. The sequence was obtained from a human donor in good health. The CDR3 loop reads CASRGSSYEQYF. For the CDR3, the DNA is TGTGCCAGCAGGGGCTCCTCCTACGAGCAGTACTTC.